The T cell receptor (beta chain) described here comes from a study of cytomegalovirus exposure and HLA in healthy donors. PCR was performed using 60 Vbeta and 13 Jbeta primers. Data came from immunoSEQ multiplex PCR; TCRdb stores just in-frame clones and leaves some out. The sample contains fewer than 300,000 clones, about nine tenths of which appear only once. V was clipped by 6 bases and J by 2 bases; unmatched bases: 7. Germline V lookup: CDR1 MNHEY, CDR2 SVGAGI. This CDR3 region has 15 residues. This clonotype was obtained from a man aged 35 to 55 in good health and CMV-seropositive. The V gene is TRBV6-5, the J gene TRBJ2-5; 9 nucleotides match TRBD1. Sequencing was performed on PBMCs. The CDR3 DNA is TGTGCCAGCAGCCGTAACAGGGGGCCTCAAGAGACCCAGTACTTC. This translates into CASSRNRGPQETQYF.